The 4 T cell receptor beta chains below come from one sample, sequenced in a study of shared clonotypes between healthy human individuals. Profiled with immunoSEQ multiplex PCR; TCRdb holds only in-frame clones, not every one. The data show around 1.6 million clones, approximately 98% seen once. Sequenced: naive CD4+ T cells sorted from blood. Subset noted: CD45RA+ positively selected. Every receptor here comes from a man between 25 and 39 years old in good health.

The gene calls are TRBV7-9 and TRBJ2-1; the D gene is possibly TRBD2 (6 bases). Trimming removed 5 bases from V and 5 bases from J, with 16 bases in between. Germline values: CDR1 SEHNR, CDR2 FQNEAQ (reference sequence). This CDR3 contains 15 residues. The CDR3 DNA follows: TGTGCCAGCAGCCCTCAGGGAGGTATCAACAATGAGCAGTTCTTC. This sequence encodes CASSPQGGINNEQFF.

The CDR3 region has the DNA TGTGCCAGCAGCTCCTCCCAGGGGGCTAGCGGAACATACAATGAGCAGTTCTTC. Protein: CASSSSQGASGTYNEQFF. This sequence joins TRBV5-4 and TRBJ2-1; perhaps TRBD1 as D (8 bases). The CDR3 runs to 18 residues. Looked up from germline, CDR1 is SGHNT and CDR2 is YYREEE (reference sequence). V was cut by 3 bases and J by 4 bases, with 23 bases left in between.

This rearrangement joins TRBV10-2 to TRBJ1-4; D perhaps matches TRBD1 (5 bases). Between the trimmed V and J ends, which lost 7 bases and 7 bases, there was a span of 19 bases. The CDR3 totals 15 residues. Germline V gives CDR1 WSHSY, CDR2 SAAADI. The CDR3 bases are TGCGCCAGCACAGGACATACGACGGCAGGTGAAAAACTGTTTTTT. Translation: CASTGHTTAGEKLFF.

The chain employs TRBV10-3 and TRBJ1-2, with 7 bases fitting TRBD1. V was clipped by 2 bases and J by 0 bases; unmatched bases: 0. The CDR3 sequence is 14 residues long. CDR1 is ENHRY and CDR2 is SYGVKD in the germline V gene. The CDR3 coding sequence is TGTGCCATCAGTGAGAGGGGGCCTAACTATGGCTACACCTTC. Residues: CAISERGPNYGYTF.